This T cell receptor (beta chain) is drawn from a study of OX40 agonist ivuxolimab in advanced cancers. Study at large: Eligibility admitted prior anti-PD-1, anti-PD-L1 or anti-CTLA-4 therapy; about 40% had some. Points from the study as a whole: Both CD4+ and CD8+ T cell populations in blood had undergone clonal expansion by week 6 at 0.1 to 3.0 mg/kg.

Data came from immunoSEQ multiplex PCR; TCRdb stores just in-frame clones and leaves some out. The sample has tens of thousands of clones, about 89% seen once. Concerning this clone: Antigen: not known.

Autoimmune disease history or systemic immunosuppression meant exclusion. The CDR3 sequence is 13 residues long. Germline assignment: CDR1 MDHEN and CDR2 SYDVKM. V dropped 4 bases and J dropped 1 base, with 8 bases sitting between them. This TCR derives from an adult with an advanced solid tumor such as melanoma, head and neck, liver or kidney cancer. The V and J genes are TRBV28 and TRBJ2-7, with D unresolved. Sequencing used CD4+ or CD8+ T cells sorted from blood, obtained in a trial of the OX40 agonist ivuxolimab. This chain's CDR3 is CASSSNPSYEQYF. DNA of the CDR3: TGTGCCAGCAGTTCTAACCCGTCCTACGAGCAGTACTTC.